This passage covers 13 T cell receptor beta chains from one sample sequenced in a study of T cells in Graves' hyperthyroidism and ophthalmopathy. The CDR3 regions of TCR beta were amplified from RNA transcripts. The primer set for the first-round RT-PCR of the TCR CDR3 was HTBI. TCRdb redid the calling of the multiplex PCR reads with MiXCR, one entry per CDR3 protein. The sample records hundreds of thousands of distinct CDR3 sequences, around 17% being singletons. The sample comprised blood. These receptors all come from a woman in her late teens or twenties with Graves' hyperthyroidism.

The rearrangement links TRBV20-1 to TRBJ2-7; 7 nucleotides align to TRBD2. Germline CDR1 is DFQATT and CDR2 is SNEGSKA (reference sequence). V lost 1 base and J lost 2; bases outside the gene matches: 5. The CDR3 contains 14 residues. CDR3 sequence reads: CSARGSGPTYEQYF. CDR3 nucleotides: TGCAGTGCTAGAGGTAGCGGGCCAACCTACGAGCAGTACTTC.

This clonotype was seen repeatedly, ten times or more. This chain uses TRBV20-1 with TRBJ2-5; TRBD2 aligns across 16 bases. With 0 bases clipped from V and 7 bases from J, the junction kept 11 bases outside the gene matches. The length of the CDR3 is 18 residues. The germline V gene has CDR1 DFQATT and CDR2 SNEGSKA (reference sequence). The CDR3 bases are TGCAGTGCTAGAGACGGGACTAGCGGGGGGGCCGTCGCGGGGACCCAGTACTTC. It translates to CSARDGTSGGAVAGTQYF.

This clonotype has only a few counts. The chain combines TRBV7-9 with TRBJ1-6; possibly TRBD1 for D (5 bases). The CDR3 has 15 residues. The V end lost 5 bases, the J end lost 5 bases, and 13 bases lay between the germline ends. The germline V gene has CDR1 SEHNR and CDR2 FQNEAQ (reference sequence). This chain's CDR3 is CASSLSLGDNSPLHF. The DNA of the CDR3 is TGTGCCAGCAGCCTAAGCTTGGGGGATAATTCACCCCTCCACTTT.

Many counts were recorded for this clonotype. V gene TRBV18 combines with J gene TRBJ2-7; TRBD1 might be the D (6 bases). The V gene's germline CDR1 is KGHSH and CDR2 LQKENI. V gave up 3 bases and J gave up 3 bases, with 18 bases separating them. The CDR3 is made up of 16 amino acids. CDR3 nucleotide sequence: TGTGCCAGCTCACCCCTTCCACCAGGGGTTTACTACGAGCAGTACTTC. Its protein product is CASSPLPPGVYYEQYF.

CDR3 amino acids: CSSWTGSGYTF. The CDR3 nucleotides read TGCAGCTCTTGGACAGGGTCTGGCTACACCTTC. The chain couples TRBV29-1 to TRBJ1-2; 8 bases match TRBD1. This CDR3 spans 11 amino acids. CDR1 and CDR2 from the germline V gene are SQVTM and ANQGSEA. Trimming took 8 bases from V and 7 from J; bases not matched to a gene: 6.

This clonotype was counted only a few times. This may stem from a read error, because a much larger clone lies one nucleotide away. The rearrangement joins TRBV12-3 or TRBV12-4 to TRBJ2-7; D may be TRBD1 (6 bases). V was clipped by 3 bases and J by 5 bases, with 17 bases between them. The CDR3 runs 15 residues. For the CDR3, the DNA is TGTGCCAGCAGTTTGGGTGGAGGACAGACGCACGAGCAGTACTTC. Translated, it gives CASSLGGGQTHEQYF.

This clonotype showed up many times. Here the CDR3 DNA reads TGTGCCAGCAGCTTAATAGGAGGACTAGAGACCCAGTACTTC. Translated, it gives CASSLIGGLETQYF. The V and J genes are TRBV7-2 and TRBJ2-5; a weak D match, TRBD2 (5 bases). Trimming removed 2 bases from V and 4 bases from J, with 11 bases in between. The V gene's germline CDR1 is SGHTA and CDR2 FQGNSA. The CDR3 runs to 14 residues.

This clonotype was found once. A much bigger clone sits one base away, suggesting this may be a read error. V usage is TRBV5-1 and J usage is TRBJ2-1; TRBD2 aligns across 7 bases. This CDR3 has 14 residues. V lost 4 bases to trimming and J lost 8 bases; unmatched junction nucleotides: 9. Per the germline V gene, CDR1 is SGHRS and CDR2 is YFSETQ. The chain's CDR3 is CASSPRGYRHEQFF. The CDR3 nucleotides are TGCGCCAGCAGCCCGCGGGGGTATAGGCATGAGCAGTTCTTC.

There are a few counts of this clonotype. The rearrangement joins TRBV19 to TRBJ1-1, with 10 positions matching TRBD1. There are 15 residues in the CDR3. The ends lost 4 bases at V and 10 bases at J; junction bases unmatched: 12. CDR1 and CDR2 (germline): LNHDA, SQIVND (reference sequence). The CDR3 spells CASSTRQGATAGAFF. For the CDR3, the DNA is TGTGCCAGTAGTACAAGACAGGGGGCAACCGCGGGAGCTTTCTTT.

The table lists this clonotype with many counts. The V gene is TRBV11-2, the J gene TRBJ2-7, with D unclear. Germline CDR1 and CDR2: SGHAT and FQNNGV. The CDR3 is 13 residues long. Trimming left V 0 bases short and J 8 bases short, with 11 bases between. CDR3 DNA sequence: TGTGCCAGCAGCTTAGATTCGAGCGAGAAGCAGTACTTC. This encodes CASSLDSSEKQYF.

This chain's CDR3 is CASSPGTKRNTIYF. CDR3 bases: TGTGCCAGCAGTCCCGGGACGAAAAGAAACACCATATATTTT. V usage is TRBV3-1 and J usage is TRBJ1-3; maybe TRBD1 (5 bases). V lost 6 bases to trimming and J lost 5 bases, with 14 bases between them. The V gene's germline CDR1 is LGHDT and CDR2 YNNKEL (reference sequence). The CDR3 has 14 residues.

The V call is TRBV20-1, the J call TRBJ2-2, with D perhaps TRBD2 (5 bases). The germline V gene encodes CDR1 DFQATT and CDR2 SNEGSKA (reference sequence). CDR3 length: 14 residues. Trimming took off 3 bases at V and 8 bases at J, with 16 bases between the two ends. The CDR3 loop reads CSASFLANTGELFF. In DNA, the CDR3 is TGCAGTGCTAGCTTCCTAGCCAATACTGGGGAGCTGTTTTTT.

Many counts were recorded for this clonotype. The genes are TRBV15 and TRBJ1-6, with a weak D call TRBD1 (6 bases). Trimming pared 0 bases from V and 4 bases from J, leaving 10 bases between. CDR1 is LNHNV and CDR2 is YYDKDF in the germline V gene (reference sequence). This CDR3 comprises 16 residues. The CDR3 spells CATSREQGQYNSPLHF. The DNA for the CDR3 is TGTGCCACCAGCAGAGAACAGGGTCAATATAATTCACCCCTCCACTTT.